This T cell receptor beta chain was identified during a study of control samples from healthy donors and cancer patients (dated by TCRdb to 2020 to 2022). Library prep was done by the immunoSEQ multiplex PCR assay. TCRdb holds this immuneACCESS table with in-frame rearrangements only. Some clones are missing; in checked studies, unresolved V genes explain under half, and the rest has no known cause. In this sample the table shows tens of thousands of clones, roughly 90% of which occur a single time. Roughly 1.6% of the sample goes to the ten largest clones. As regards this clone: Its target antigen remains unknown. Per-base qualities were not stored, and no clone one base away is much larger.

Trimming costs V 8 bases and J 6 bases, and their ends lie 10 bases apart. The CDR3, from cysteine to phenylalanine, totals 12 residues. The entry retains the CDR3 DNA only, 36 bases that are in frame from base 1. CDR1 and CDR2, looked up from the germline V gene, are SGHVS and FQNEAQ. This clonotype originated in a man aged 40-55 years with colorectal cancer. The sequence is built from TRBV7-8 and TRBJ2-2; the D gene lacks a confident call. The specimen sequenced was PBMCs. The DNA reads TGTGCCAGCGATCGGCCACCCGGGGAGCTGTTTTTT. It specifies CASDRPPGELFF.